Below, 9 T cell receptor beta chains from the same sample are listed, as sequenced in a study of blood T cell repertoires in COVID-19. The assay was immunoSEQ multiplex PCR, and TCRdb's table has in-frame clones only and misses some. The data show some 130,000 clones, just under 85% seen once. Sequenced: peripheral blood. Every receptor here comes from a human donor in a cohort sampled during active COVID-19.

This chain joins TRBV19 and TRBJ1-1, with TRBD1 matching 8 bases. Trimming took 5 bases from V and 5 from J; bases not matched to a gene: 10. Germline CDR1 and CDR2: LNHDA and SQIVND (reference sequence). The CDR3 runs to 15 residues. The CDR3 loop reads CASSAVGQGNTEAFF. The CDR3 coding sequence is TGTGCCAGTAGTGCCGTCGGACAGGGAAATACTGAAGCTTTCTTT. Drawing the rest from reference TRBV19 and TRBJ1-1, the complete variable domain is DGGITQSPKYLFRKEGQNVTLSCEQNLNHDAMYWYRQDPGQGLRLIYYSQIVNDFQKGDIAEGYSVSREKKESFPLTVTSAQKNPTAFYLCASSAVGQGNTEAFFGQGTRLTVV.

The chain combines TRBV5-4 with TRBJ1-2; D is uncertain. The V end was cut by 0 bases, the J end by 6 bases, with 6 bases between. Germline V gene sequence: CDR1 SGHNT, CDR2 YYREEE (reference sequence). This CDR3 comprises 12 residues. In nucleotides, the CDR3 is TGTGCCAGCAGCTTGGGTGTAAATGGCTACACCTTC. Protein: CASSLGVNGYTF.

This clone has a single count. The rearrangement links TRBV9 to TRBJ1-1, with D perhaps TRBD1 (5 bases). Germline V gene lookup returns CDR1 SGDLS and CDR2 YYNGEE. The V gene lost 2 bases and the J gene lost 4 bases, with 9 bases spanning the gap. The CDR3 covers 13 residues. The CDR3 DNA follows: TGTGCCAGCAGCGTCGGGGGGAGCACTGAAGCTTTCTTT. This codes for CASSVGGSTEAFF.

This chain joins TRBV29-1 and TRBJ2-2; 8 nucleotides agree with TRBD1. CDR3 size: 13 residues. Germline V gene sequence: CDR1 SQVTM, CDR2 ANQGSEA. The V segment lost 5 bases and the J segment 7 bases; nucleotides outside the gene matches: 6. CDR3 sequence: CSVQAGGGGELFF. The CDR3, as DNA: TGCAGCGTTCAGGCAGGGGGCGGCGGGGAGCTGTTTTTT.

This chain links TRBV30 with TRBJ1-6; tentative D call: TRBD1 (5 bases). Germline CDR1 and CDR2: GTSNPN and SVGIG (reference sequence). This CDR3 contains 13 residues. V was shortened by 3 bases and J by 7 bases, with 10 bases between the two germline ends. The CDR3: CAWRRPGNSPLHF. DNA of the CDR3: TGTGCCTGGAGGCGGCCAGGGAATTCACCCCTCCACTTT.

This sequence joins TRBV27 and TRBJ2-5, with 8 positions matching TRBD1. Germline assignment: CDR1 MNHEY and CDR2 SMNVEV (reference sequence). The CDR3 runs 13 residues. V gave up 3 bases and J gave up 5 bases; unmatched junction bases: 2. The CDR3 DNA sequence: TGTGCCAGCAGTTTCCAGGGGGCTGAGACCCAGTACTTC. Translation gives CASSFQGAETQYF.

This clone showed up just a few times. The chain uses TRBV3-1 (or the pseudogene TRBV3-2) and TRBJ2-2; TRBD1 might be the D (6 bases). Trimming cost V 4 bases and J 3 bases, with 12 bases left between them. Germline V gives CDR1 LGHDT, CDR2 YNNKEL (reference sequence). The CDR3 extends over 15 amino acids. The CDR3 region is CASSLQGPYTGELFF. For the CDR3, the DNA is TGTGCCAGCAGCCTACAGGGCCCCTACACCGGGGAGCTGTTTTTT.

The table lists this clone with a count of one. V usage is TRBV19 and J usage is TRBJ1-1, with 8 bases fitting TRBD1. Per germline, CDR1 LNHDA and CDR2 SQIVND (reference sequence). The CDR3 length is 13 residues. J was trimmed by 5 bases and V by 5 bases; bases with no gene match: 4. CDR3 protein: CASSLTGETEAFF. CDR3 coding DNA: TGTGCCAGTAGTTTGACAGGGGAGACTGAAGCTTTCTTT.

The chain recombines TRBV11-2 with TRBJ2-1; tentatively, D is TRBD2 (5 bases). Germline loops: CDR1 SGHAT, CDR2 FQNNGV. This CDR3 spans 13 amino acids. The V end was cut by 7 bases, the J end by 9 bases, with 16 bases between. The CDR3 loop is CASTLYRAGEQFF. CDR3 nucleotides: TGTGCCAGCACCTTGTACCGGGCGGGTGAGCAGTTCTTC.